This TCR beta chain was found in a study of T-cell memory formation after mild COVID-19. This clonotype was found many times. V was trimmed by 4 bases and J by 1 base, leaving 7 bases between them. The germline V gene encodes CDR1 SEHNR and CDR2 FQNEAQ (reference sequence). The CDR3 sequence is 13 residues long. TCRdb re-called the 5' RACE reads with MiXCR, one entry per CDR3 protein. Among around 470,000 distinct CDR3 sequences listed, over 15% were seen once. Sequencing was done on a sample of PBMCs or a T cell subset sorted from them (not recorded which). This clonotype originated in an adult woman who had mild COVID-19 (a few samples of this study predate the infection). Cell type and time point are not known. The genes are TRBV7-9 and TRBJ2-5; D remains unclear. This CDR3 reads CASSSGPQETQYF. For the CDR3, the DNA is TGTGCCAGCAGCTCTGGACCCCAAGAGACCCAGTACTTC.